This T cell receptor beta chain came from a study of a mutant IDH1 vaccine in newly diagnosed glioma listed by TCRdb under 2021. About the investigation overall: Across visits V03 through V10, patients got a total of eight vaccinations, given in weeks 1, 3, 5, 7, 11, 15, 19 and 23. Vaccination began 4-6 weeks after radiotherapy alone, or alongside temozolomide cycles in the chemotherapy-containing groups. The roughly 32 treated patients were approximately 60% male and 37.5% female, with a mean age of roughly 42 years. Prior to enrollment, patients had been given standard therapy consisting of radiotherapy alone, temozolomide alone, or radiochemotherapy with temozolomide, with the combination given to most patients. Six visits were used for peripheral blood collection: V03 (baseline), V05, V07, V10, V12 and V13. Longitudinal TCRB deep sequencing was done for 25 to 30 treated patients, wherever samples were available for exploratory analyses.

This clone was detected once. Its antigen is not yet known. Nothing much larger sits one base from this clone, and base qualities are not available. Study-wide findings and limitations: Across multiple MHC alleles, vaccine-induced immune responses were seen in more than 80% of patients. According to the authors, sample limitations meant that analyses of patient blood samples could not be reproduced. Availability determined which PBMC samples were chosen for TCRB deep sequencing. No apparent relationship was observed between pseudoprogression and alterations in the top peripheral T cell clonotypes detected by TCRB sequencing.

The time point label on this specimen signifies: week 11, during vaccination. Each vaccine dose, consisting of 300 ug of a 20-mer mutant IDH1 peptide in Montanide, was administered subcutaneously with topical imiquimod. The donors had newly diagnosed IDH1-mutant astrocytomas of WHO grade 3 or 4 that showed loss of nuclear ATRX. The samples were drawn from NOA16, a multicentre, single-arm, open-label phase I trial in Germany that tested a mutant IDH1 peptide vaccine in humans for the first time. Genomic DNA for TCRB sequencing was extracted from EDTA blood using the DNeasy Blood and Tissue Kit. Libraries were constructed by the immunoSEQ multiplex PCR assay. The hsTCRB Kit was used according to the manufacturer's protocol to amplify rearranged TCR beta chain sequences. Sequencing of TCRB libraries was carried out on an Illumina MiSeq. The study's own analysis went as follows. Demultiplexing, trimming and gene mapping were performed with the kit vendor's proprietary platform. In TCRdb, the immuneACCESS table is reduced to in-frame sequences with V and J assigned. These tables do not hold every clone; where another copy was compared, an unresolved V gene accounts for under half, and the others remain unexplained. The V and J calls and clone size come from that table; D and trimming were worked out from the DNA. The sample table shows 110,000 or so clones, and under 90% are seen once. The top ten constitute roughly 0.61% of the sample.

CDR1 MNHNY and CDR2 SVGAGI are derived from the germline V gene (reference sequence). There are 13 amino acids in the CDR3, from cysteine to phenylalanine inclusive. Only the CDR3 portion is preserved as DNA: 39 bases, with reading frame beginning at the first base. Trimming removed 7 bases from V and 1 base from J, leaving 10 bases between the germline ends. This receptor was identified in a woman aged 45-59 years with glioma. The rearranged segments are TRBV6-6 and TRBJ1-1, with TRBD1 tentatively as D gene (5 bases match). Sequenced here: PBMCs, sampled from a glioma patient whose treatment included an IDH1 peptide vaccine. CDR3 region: CASTGGGNTEAFF. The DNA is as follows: TGTGCCAGCACCGGCGGGGGGAACACTGAAGCTTTCTTT.